Listed below are T cell receptor beta chains from one sample, sequenced in a study of blood T cells in healthy people across ages. TCRdb reprocessed the 5' RACE reads via MiXCR and lists one record per CDR3 protein. The sample includes over a million distinct CDR3 sequences, approximately 43% of them seen just once. Material: blood. All receptors derive from a young woman in good health. CDR3s include the opening cysteine and the closing phenylalanine or tryptophan. D genes are given only for firm matches. Not all rows give a size; the values are once, few, many and, for expanded clones, a class.

>TRBD1|NA|TRBV5-1|TRBJ1-2
TGCGCCAGCAGTGAACCCGGGACAGACGGCTACACCTTC
CASSEPGTDGYTF
>TRBD2|few|TRBV28|TRBJ2-3
TGTGCCAGCAGAACGACTAGCGGGCCGTACACAGATACGCAGTATTTT
CASRTTSGPYTDTQYF
>NA|few|TRBV6-1|TRBJ2-1
TGTGCCAGCAGTGAACTCAGCGGCTCCTACAATGAGCAGTTCTTC
CASSELSGSYNEQFF
>NA|NA|TRBV15|TRBJ1-4
TGTGCCGCCCGAAGGGGGACACCGGATGGAAAACTGTTTTTT
CAARRGTPDGKLFF
>NA|NA|TRBV13|TRBJ2-1
TGTGCCAGCAGCCCCCGGCAGTCCTACAATGAGCAGTTCTTC
CASSPRQSYNEQFF
>NA|NA|TRBV3-1|TRBJ2-3
TGTGCCAGCAGCCAAGGCCAGCATACTAGCACAGATACGCAGTATTTT
CASSQGQHTSTDTQYF
>NA|few|TRBV7-2|TRBJ1-2
TGTGCCAGCAGCCCCAGCGGCGGGACGAAACTCTATGGCTACACCTTC
CASSPSGGTKLYGYTF
>NA|NA|TRBV7-2|TRBJ2-7
TGTGCCAGCAGACAGGGACATTCTTCCTACGAGCAGTACTTC
CASRQGHSSYEQYF
>NA|NA|TRBV7-8|TRBJ2-5
TGTGCCAGCAGCTTGGCGGGGCCCCTGTACCAAGAGACCCAGTACTTC
CASSLAGPLYQETQYF
>NA|NA|TRBV5-4|TRBJ1-1
TGTGCCAGCAGCTTGGCCCGGGGACCCGGCATCAACACTGAAGCTTTCTTT
CASSLARGPGINTEAFF
>NA|many|TRBV7-2|TRBJ2-1
TGTGCCAGCAGTTGGGTTAGCGGTAATGAGCAGTTCTTC
CASSWVSGNEQFF
>NA|NA|TRBV12-3/TRBV12-4|TRBJ2-1
TGTGCCAGCAATATTCTCAGGGACGTTTACAATGAGCAGTTCTTC
CASNILRDVYNEQFF
>NA|few|TRBV11-2|TRBJ2-5
TGTGCCAGCAGTGACTCGAACCGCGAGGAGACCCAGTACTTC
CASSDSNREETQYF
>NA|NA|TRBV12-3/TRBV12-4|TRBJ2-3
TGTGCCAGCCGAGGTTTTAGCACAGATACGCAGTATTTT
CASRGFSTDTQYF
>TRBD2|NA|TRBV4-2|TRBJ2-7
TGTGCCAGCAGCCAAGGGTGGGCTAGCGGGAGGATCTACAATGAGCAGTACTTC
CASSQGWASGRIYNEQYF
>NA|many|TRBV5-1|TRBJ1-1
TGCGCCAGCAGTGACGTTGCGAACACTGAAGCTTTCTTT
CASSDVANTEAFF
>NA|few|TRBV27|TRBJ2-7
TGTGCCAGCAGTTCGCTACGGAAACACCACGAGCAGTACTTC
CASSSLRKHHEQYF
>NA|NA|TRBV7-2|TRBJ1-1
TGTGCCTGCAGCTTTCGGGGGGGGGCCAGTGAAGCTTTCTTT
CACSFRGGASEAFF
>TRBD1|few|TRBV5-1|TRBJ2-5
TGCGCCAGCAGCAACCGCGACAGGGGGCGGGAGACCCAGTACTTC
CASSNRDRGRETQYF
>TRBD1|NA|TRBV6-6|TRBJ1-5
TGTGCCAGCAGTGGACAGGGGGTCTATAGCAATCAGCCCCAGCATTTT
CASSGQGVYSNQPQHF
>TRBD2|few|TRBV4-1|TRBJ2-5
TGCGCCAGCAGCCCCCTCCTAACTAGCGGGGGCAACCAAGAGACCCAGTACTTC
CASSPLLTSGGNQETQYF
>TRBD1|once|TRBV20-1|TRBJ1-1
TGCAGTGCTAGAGATCGAAGGACAGGGGGCCACACTGAAGCTTTCTTT
CSARDRRTGGHTEAFF
>NA|NA|TRBV2|TRBJ1-2
TGTGCCAGCAGTGTTCACAGGAGAGAAAACTATGGCTACACCTTC
CASSVHRRENYGYTF
>NA|NA|TRBV20-1|TRBJ1-3
TGCAGTGCTATCAGGGAATCTGGAAACACCATATATTTT
CSAIRESGNTIYF
>TRBD2|few|TRBV28|TRBJ2-1
TGTGCCAGCAGGGACGCGGGAGGATGGCACAATGAGCAGTTCTTC
CASRDAGGWHNEQFF
>TRBD2|NA|TRBV6-5|TRBJ2-1
TGTGCCAGCAGTTACCCTAGCGGGAGGCAGAATGAGCAGTTCTTC
CASSYPSGRQNEQFF
>NA|NA|TRBV6-2/TRBV6-3|TRBJ1-5
TGTGCCAGCAGTTACCCGACAGGCAATCAGCCCCAGCATTTT
CASSYPTGNQPQHF
>NA|NA|TRBV27|TRBJ2-7
TGTGCCAGCAGTTTTGGAGGGGCCCTCTACGAGCAGTACTTC
CASSFGGALYEQYF
>NA|NA|TRBV4-2|TRBJ1-5
TGTGCCAGCAGCCGAGTTAACTCCGCGGATCAGCCCCAGCATTTT
CASSRVNSADQPQHF
>NA|NA|TRBV27|TRBJ2-2
TGTGCCAGCAGTAACCTCTCCGGGGAGCTGTTTTTT
CASSNLSGELFF
>NA|NA|TRBV6-1|TRBJ1-1
TGTGCCAGCACCGCCGCCGTTCGGACTGAAGCTTTCTTT
CASTAAVRTEAFF
>TRBD1|NA|TRBV30|TRBJ2-6
TGTGCCTGGAGTTTGGACAGGGTTGATCGGGCCAACGTCCTGACTTTC
CAWSLDRVDRANVLTF
>TRBD1|NA|TRBV4-3|TRBJ1-2
TGCGCCAGCAGCCCCGGACAGGGGAAAGGCGGCTACACCTTC
CASSPGQGKGGYTF